The 17 T cell receptor beta chains presented below share a single source sample, sequenced in a study of T cell responses to AZD1222 COVID-19 vaccine. The assay was immunoSEQ multiplex PCR, and TCRdb's table has in-frame clones only and misses some. The sample lists 110,000 to 150,000 clones, roughly 94% occurring once. This sample comprised peripheral blood, obtained on day 0 of AZD1222 vaccination. The receptors here all came from an adult in good health.

V usage is TRBV5-1 and J usage is TRBJ1-6, with D possibly TRBD1 on 5 matching bases. The CDR3 contains 16 residues. V was clipped by 0 bases and J by 8 bases, with 15 bases between them. CDR1 is SGHRS, CDR2 YFSETQ, per germline. CDR3 nucleotide sequence: TGCGCCAGCAGCTTGGCCGCGCGGGGCGGGGATTCACCCCTCCACTTT. It encodes CASSLAARGGDSPLHF.

The V and J genes are TRBV5-1 and TRBJ2-3; 10 positions agree with TRBD1. The V gene end was trimmed by 7 bases and the J gene end by 2 bases; junction bases not matched to a gene: 10. In germline, CDR1 is SGHRS, CDR2 YFSETQ. CDR3 size: 16 residues. CDR3 amino acids: CASDPGQGTNTDTQYF. CDR3 sequence (DNA): TGCGCCAGCGACCCGGGACAGGGGACTAACACAGATACGCAGTATTTT.

The chain carries TRBV18 and TRBJ1-4; 9 bases align to TRBD1. Germline CDR1 and CDR2: KGHSH and LQKENI. This CDR3 is 15 amino acids long. The J segment lost 5 bases and the V segment lost 6 bases, leaving 7 bases of the junction unmatched. CDR3 DNA sequence: TGTGCCAGCTCCACGACAGGGGGTATAAATGAAAAACTGTTTTTT. This codes for CASSTTGGINEKLFF.

V and J are TRBV7-2 and TRBJ2-5; D not resolved. CDR1 is SGHTA and CDR2 is FQGNSA in the germline V gene. The CDR3 loop spans 12 amino acids. V shed 7 bases and J shed 4 bases, with 10 bases lying between them. The CDR3 coding sequence is TGTGCCAGCACCTATATGAGAGAGACCCAGTACTTC. Translation: CASTYMRETQYF.

The CDR3 region is CAWSVLTGNPKLFF. The CDR3 region has the DNA TGTGCCTGGAGTGTACTAACGGGTAATCCAAAACTGTTTTTT. The chain has TRBV30 and TRBJ1-4; no definite D call. V was shortened by 0 bases and J by 10 bases, with 15 bases between the two germline ends. Germline V gives CDR1 GTSNPN, CDR2 SVGIG (reference sequence). This CDR3 has 14 residues.

CDR3 sequence (DNA): TGTGCCAGCAGCCCGGGGACAGTGGGCTCTGGGGCCAACGTCCTGACTTTC. Its protein is CASSPGTVGSGANVLTF. This chain connects TRBV7-9 to TRBJ2-6, with 7 bases that match TRBD1. Germline V gives CDR1 SEHNR, CDR2 FQNEAQ (reference sequence). The CDR3 covers 17 residues. The V segment lost 5 bases and the J segment 0 bases; nucleotides outside the gene matches: 7.

The V gene is TRBV5-1, the J gene TRBJ2-5, with a possible D match to TRBD1 (5 bases). This CDR3 is built from 14 residues. CDR1 SGHRS and CDR2 YFSETQ come from the germline V gene. Trimming removed 1 base at V and 5 bases at J, with 12 bases between. CDR3 protein: CASSLSAGKETQYF. CDR3 in DNA: TGCGCCAGCAGCTTGTCCGCAGGGAAGGAGACCCAGTACTTC.

V usage is TRBV25-1 and J usage is TRBJ1-2, with D unclear. Germline V lookup: CDR1 MGHDK, CDR2 SYGVNS. V was shortened by 5 bases and J by 1 base, with 5 bases between the two germline ends. The CDR3 is made up of 12 amino acids. The CDR3 here is CASSYYNYGYTF. In DNA, the CDR3 is TGTGCCAGCAGTTACTATAACTATGGCTACACCTTC.

This clone was observed once. J is TRBJ2-7 and V is TRBV4-2; tentatively, D is TRBD1 (6 bases). The CDR3 contains 14 residues. Germline V CDR1 and CDR2: LGHNA, YNFKEQ. Trimming pared 2 bases from V and 6 bases from J, leaving 14 bases between. The CDR3 region has the DNA TGTGCCAGCAGCCAAAACAGGGTTCTGGGCGAGCAGTACTTC. Its translation: CASSQNRVLGEQYF.

J is TRBJ1-1 and V is TRBV6-5, with D tentatively TRBD1 (5 bases). Per germline, CDR1 MNHEY and CDR2 SVGAGI. V dropped 6 bases and J dropped 13 bases, with 18 bases sitting between them. There are 12 residues in the CDR3. The CDR3 is CASRLRGVGVFF. CDR3 nucleotide sequence: TGTGCCAGCAGACTACGGGGGGTAGGTGTTTTCTTT.

The chain uses TRBV27 and TRBJ2-1, with a possible D match to TRBD2 (6 bases). CDR3 size: 14 residues. Germline CDR1 reads MNHEY; CDR2 reads SMNVEV (reference sequence). V was shortened by 3 bases and J by 4 bases, with 10 bases between the two germline ends. CDR3 nucleotides: TGTGCCAGCAGTTTGCGGGATATTTACAATGAGCAGTTCTTC. Translated: CASSLRDIYNEQFF.

The chain employs TRBV18 and TRBJ2-3; D is perhaps TRBD2 (6 bases). This CDR3 spans 14 amino acids. Germline V lookup: CDR1 KGHSH, CDR2 LQKENI. The V end lost 3 bases, the J end lost 6 bases, and 13 bases lay between the germline ends. The CDR3 loop is CASSPPTEGDTQYF. The CDR3 nucleotides are TGTGCCAGCTCACCTCCAACGGAGGGGGATACGCAGTATTTT.

The chain uses TRBV6-5 and TRBJ1-6; D call uncertain. This CDR3 is built from 13 residues. The ends were cut back, 4 bases at V and 4 bases at J, with 5 bases in the middle. Germline CDR1 reads MNHEY; CDR2 reads SVGAGI. CDR3 DNA: TGTGCCAGCAGTTCGGGTTATAATTCACCCCTCCACTTT. Encoded protein: CASSSGYNSPLHF.

The chain uses TRBV4-3 and TRBJ2-6, with D possibly TRBD2 on 5 matching bases. CDR3 length: 16 amino acids. V gave up 2 bases and J gave up 12 bases, with 20 bases separating them. Germline values: CDR1 LGHNA, CDR2 YSLEER. CDR3 nucleotides: TGCGCCAGCAGCCAATTCCCGGGATCTCCAGCCGGCGTCCTGACTTTC. This codes for CASSQFPGSPAGVLTF.

The rearrangement joins TRBV2 to TRBJ1-6; unclear D gene. The CDR3 is made up of 15 amino acids. V shed 0 bases and J shed 9 bases, with 12 bases lying between them. Germline CDR1 SNHLY, CDR2 FYNNEI. This CDR3 reads CASSEAFRGGSPLHF. DNA of the CDR3: TGTGCCAGCAGTGAAGCGTTCCGGGGAGGTTCACCCCTCCACTTT.

The chain is built from TRBV30 and TRBJ2-7, with 9 bases that match TRBD2. Unmatched junction bases numbered 9, after V lost 1 base and J lost 11 bases. From germline, CDR1 is GTSNPN and CDR2 SVGIG (reference sequence). There are 13 residues in the CDR3. The CDR3 sequence: CAWSAQRGAGEYF. The CDR3, as DNA: TGTGCCTGGAGTGCCCAGCGGGGGGCCGGTGAGTACTTC.

V gene TRBV9 combines with J gene TRBJ1-6; D uncertain. Trimming pared 2 bases from V and 0 bases from J, leaving 12 bases between. The CDR3 length is 17 residues. CDR1 and CDR2 (germline): SGDLS, YYNGEE. The CDR3 DNA follows: TGTGCCAGCAGCGTCGGGAGGGATAGCTCCTATAATTCACCCCTCCACTTT. Translation gives CASSVGRDSSYNSPLHF.